The 2 T cell receptor beta chains below all came from one sample that was sequenced in a study of identical twins. Via MiXCR, TCRdb re-called the 5' RACE reads, giving one row per CDR3 protein. The sample consists of hundreds of thousands of distinct CDR3 sequences, approximately 6% of them appearing once. The sample comprised naive T cells sorted from blood. Source of these receptors: a man aged 18 to 29 in good health.

This clonotype showed up many times. The chain uses TRBV29-1 and TRBJ2-3; D perhaps matches TRBD2 (6 bases). Deletions cut 7 bases from V and 4 bases from J, with 12 bases between. CDR1 is SQVTM and CDR2 is ANQGSEA in the germline V gene. The CDR3 consists of 12 residues. CDR3 amino acids: CSAGLEPDTQYF. The DNA of the CDR3 is TGCAGCGCGGGACTCGAACCAGATACGCAGTATTTT.

In its sample, this clonotype was seen many times. This chain uses TRBV5-1 with TRBJ2-2; D is unclear. The CDR3 loop spans 17 amino acids. V was shortened by 3 bases and J by 2 bases, with 17 bases between the two germline ends. Germline values: CDR1 SGHRS, CDR2 YFSETQ. The CDR3 reads CASSSDGFPPNTGELFF. In DNA, the CDR3 is TGCGCCAGCAGCTCGGATGGGTTCCCCCCTAACACCGGGGAGCTGTTTTTT.